This TCR beta chain was documented in a study of beta chain features in type 1 diabetes. Study-wide results and caveats: Moderately but significantly shorter TCRB CDR3s were found in Type 1 diabetes patients in all four CD4+ subsets.

Sequencing targeted expressed TCRB transcripts, as all isolated RNA had been reverse transcribed. TCRdb's copy holds only in-frame clones and misses some; the assay was immunoSEQ multiplex PCR. This sample has 640,000 or so clones, with around an eighth found just once. Over 95% purity was reached by all sorted populations. This clone showed up just a few times. Its antigen is undetermined. The TCR originated in a man aged 18 to 29 with type 1 diabetes. Material for sequencing was naive CD4+ T cells from blood.

The DNA for the CDR3 is TGTGCCAGCACGAAGGGCAGGGGGCAGAACACTGAAGCTTTCTTT. Amino acids: CASTKGRGQNTEAFF. The gene calls are TRBV7-2 and TRBJ1-1; TRBD1 aligns across 8 bases. Germline lookup yields CDR1 SGHTA and CDR2 FQGNSA. The CDR3 loop spans 15 amino acids. V trimming: 7 bases; J trimming: 1 base; junction bases outside the gene matches: 8.